A single sample is the source of the 7 T cell receptor beta chains below, sequenced in a study of cytomegalovirus exposure and HLA in healthy donors. A multiplex PCR was run with 60 Vbeta primers and 13 Jbeta primers. The assay was immunoSEQ multiplex PCR, and TCRdb's table has in-frame clones only and misses some. Among about 160,000 clones, less than 80% were seen once, and the ten largest hold 3.5% to 5%. The specimen was PBMCs. These receptors all come from a man in his forties in good health and CMV-seronegative.

This rearrangement joins TRBV5-4 to TRBJ2-1; 7 nucleotides align to TRBD1. V was clipped by 2 bases and J by 9 bases; unmatched bases: 11. This CDR3 contains 15 residues. In germline, CDR1 is SGHNT, CDR2 YYREEE (reference sequence). CDR3 region: CASSFGLQGLGEQFF. The CDR3 DNA reads TGTGCCAGCAGCTTCGGGCTACAGGGGCTCGGTGAGCAGTTCTTC.

The chain combines TRBV11-2 with TRBJ2-1, with 8 bases that match TRBD2. The CDR3 is made up of 15 amino acids. V shed 4 bases, J shed 3 bases, and the junction held 5 bases outside the gene matches. Germline V lookup: CDR1 SGHAT, CDR2 FQNNGV. DNA of the CDR3: TGTGCCAGCAGCTCCGCGGGGGGAAGCTACAATGAGCAGTTCTTC. Its translation: CASSSAGGSYNEQFF.

The chain is built from TRBV7-2 and TRBJ2-1, with 13 bases that match TRBD2. The germline gives CDR1 SGHTA, CDR2 FQGNSA. CDR3 length: 15 residues. V dropped 5 bases and J dropped 9; count of bases not matched to a gene: 7. The CDR3 loop reads CASSAGLAGESEQFF. CDR3 sequence (DNA): TGTGCCAGCAGCGCTGGACTAGCGGGGGAAAGTGAGCAGTTCTTC.

This clone has a single count. The chain carries TRBV19 and TRBJ2-1; 10 bases agree with TRBD2. V shed 3 bases, J shed 6 bases, and the junction held 5 bases outside the gene matches. The CDR3 length is 15 residues. Germline loops: CDR1 LNHDA, CDR2 SQIVND (reference sequence). The CDR3 DNA follows: TGTGCCAGTAGTATTTCTAGCGGGGGACTCAATGAGCAGTTCTTC. Protein: CASSISSGGLNEQFF.

This rearrangement joins TRBV6-6 to TRBJ2-5; D not resolved. The J call may be mistaken, given a closer DNA end match to TRBJ2-7. This CDR3 has 12 residues. Germline CDR1 MNHNY, CDR2 SVGAGI (reference sequence). CDR3 in DNA: TGTGCCAGCAGTTCTCAACCATACGAGCAGTACTTC. It translates to CASSSQPYEQYF.

V gene TRBV5-8 combines with J gene TRBJ2-3, with D perhaps TRBD1 (6 bases). The V end lost 4 bases, the J end lost 0 bases, and 15 bases lay between the germline ends. The CDR3 spans 16 residues. CDR1 SGHTS and CDR2 YDEGEE come from the germline V gene. Written as DNA, the CDR3 is TGTGCCAGCAGCGAGGACAGATACTCTAGCACAGATACGCAGTATTTT. Translation gives CASSEDRYSSTDTQYF.

The chain uses TRBV9 and TRBJ2-3, with D possibly TRBD2 on 6 matching bases. This CDR3 is built from 15 residues. Trimming left V 6 bases short and J 5 bases short, with 19 bases between. The germline CDR1 and CDR2 sequences are SGDLS and YYNGEE. The CDR3 reads CASTRIGGAGDTQYF. The CDR3 region has the DNA TGTGCCAGCACCCGAATTGGCGGGGCAGGAGATACGCAGTATTTT.